Shown below are 31 T cell receptor beta chains from a single sample sequenced in a study of blood T cells in healthy people across ages (dated by TCRdb to the mid-2010s). Libraries were built with 5' RACE. The sample was run on an Illumina HiSeq 2500. The second PCR ran for about 7 to 11 cycles and used a J-beta primer mix along with a sample-barcoded 5' primer. Using fastp at Q25 and MiXCR, TCRdb reprocessed the public reads and kept productive beta chains. Rows merge per CDR3 protein into single entries with the most common DNA and genes. The sample table shows more than 650,000 distinct CDR3 sequences, and 20% to 30% are seen once. The top ten constitute around 3% of the sample. These data also formed part of another study, on T cells of mothers and their children.

Material: blood. The receptors originated from a boy younger than 18 in good health.

This clonotype showed up just a few times. The V call is TRBV10-3, the J call TRBJ2-7; possibly TRBD2 for D (5 bases). Trimming pared 6 bases from V and 5 bases from J, leaving 17 bases between. CDR1 and CDR2 (germline): ENHRY, SYGVKD. This CDR3 comprises 14 residues. CDR3 amino acids: CAISIYEGVDEQYF. The CDR3 region has the DNA TGTGCCATCAGCATCTACGAGGGCGTCGACGAGCAGTACTTC.

The V and J genes are TRBV5-1 and TRBJ2-7; 7 bases are shared with TRBD2. The CDR3 sequence is 17 residues long. V shed 0 bases, J shed 3 bases, and the junction held 12 bases outside the gene matches. Germline V CDR1 and CDR2: SGHRS, YFSETQ. CDR3 region: CASSLAGGLADYYEQYF. The DNA of the CDR3 is TGCGCCAGCAGCTTGGCCGGGGGTCTAGCGGATTACTACGAGCAGTACTTC.

This chain uses TRBV12-3 or TRBV12-4 with TRBJ1-5; 8 bases line up with TRBD1. CDR3 length equals 14 residues. After removal of 6 bases from V and 4 bases from J, the junction contained 5 bases not matched to a gene. CDR3 region: CASRYRDRNQPQHF. CDR3 sequence (DNA): TGTGCCAGCAGGTACAGGGACAGGAATCAGCCCCAGCATTTT.

Only a few counts were recorded for this clonotype. The chain combines TRBV12-5 with TRBJ1-5, with 8 bases aligning to TRBD1. Per germline, CDR1 LGHNT and CDR2 FRNRAP. This CDR3 contains 16 residues. Losses at the gene ends were 4 bases for V and 4 bases for J; bases not matched to a gene: 9. CDR3 DNA: TGTGCTAGTGGTTCTTCCCGGACAGGGTGGAATCAGCCCCAGCATTTT. Translating it yields CASGSSRTGWNQPQHF.

This clonotype was observed a few times. The chain uses TRBV28 and TRBJ2-7; D gene ambiguous. V lost 7 bases to trimming and J lost 2 bases, with 6 bases between them. Germline CDR1 and CDR2: MDHEN and SYDVKM. There are 11 residues in the CDR3. CDR3 bases: TGTGCCAGCAATACCCCCTACGAGCAGTACTTC. Translated, it gives CASNTPYEQYF.

This clonotype was seen a handful of times. This chain joins TRBV5-1 and TRBJ2-5; 10 bases line up with TRBD2. The trim removed 2 bases at V and 2 bases at J, leaving 6 bases unmatched. In germline, CDR1 is SGHRS, CDR2 YFSETQ. CDR3 length: 16 residues. The CDR3 DNA follows: TGCGCCAGCAGCTTTCTAGCGGGGGCGGTGCAAGAGACCCAGTACTTC. This codes for CASSFLAGAVQETQYF.

This clonotype was seen a few times. V gene TRBV5-1 combines with J gene TRBJ2-1; D is uncertain. The V gene's germline CDR1 is SGHRS and CDR2 YFSETQ. CDR3 size: 13 residues. Deletions cut 1 base from V and 7 bases from J, with 9 bases between. The CDR3 bases are TGCGCCAGCAGCTTGCGGTCAGAAAATGAGCAGTTCTTC. The encoded protein is CASSLRSENEQFF.

The gene calls are TRBV12-3 or TRBV12-4 and TRBJ2-1; 10 bases align to TRBD1. CDR3 length: 12 residues. The V gene end was trimmed by 6 bases and the J gene end by 9 bases; junction bases not matched to a gene: 2. The CDR3 here is CASSRQGAEQFF. Here the CDR3 DNA reads TGTGCCAGCAGCCGACAGGGGGCTGAGCAGTTCTTC.

Only one count was recorded for this clonotype. V and J are TRBV12-3 or TRBV12-4 and TRBJ2-5; D gene uncertain. This CDR3 contains 14 residues. Trimming removed 2 bases from V and 2 bases from J, with 9 bases in between. The CDR3 nucleotides read TGTGCCAGCAGTTTAACAAACTTACAAGAGACCCAGTACTTC. This gives the protein CASSLTNLQETQYF.

The chain employs TRBV5-1 and TRBJ2-5; perhaps TRBD1 as D (5 bases). This CDR3 spans 14 amino acids. Germline V gene data show CDR1 as SGHRS and CDR2 as YFSETQ. V lost 5 bases, J lost 6 bases, and 17 bases lay in between. The CDR3 reads CASRPDGAVKTQYF. The CDR3 bases are TGCGCCAGCAGGCCGGATGGGGCGGTCAAGACCCAGTACTTC.

Only one count was recorded for this clonotype. The chain recombines TRBV20-1 with TRBJ2-5; D might be TRBD1 or TRBD2, each matching 6 bases. The J call is uncertain, as TRBJ2-1 better fits the DNA end. Germline values: CDR1 DFQATT, CDR2 SNEGSKA (reference sequence). The CDR3 contains 14 residues. The CDR3 here is CSAKWMRGAIEQFF. The CDR3 DNA sequence: TGCAGTGCTAAATGGATGAGGGGGGCAATTGAGCAGTTCTTC.

This clonotype has a single count. The genes are TRBV11-1 and TRBJ2-1; the D is unclear. V was clipped by 3 bases and J by 0 bases, with 9 bases between them. The CDR3 length is 15 residues. The V gene's germline CDR1 is SGHAT and CDR2 FQDESV (reference sequence). The CDR3 region has the DNA TGTGCCAGCAGCTTCGCGGTGAGCTCCTACAATGAGCAGTTCTTC. Translating gives CASSFAVSSYNEQFF.

This clonotype was seen ten or more times. J is TRBJ2-4 and V is TRBV21-1; no DNA check was done on the table's D call, TRBD2. TRBV21-1 is a listed pseudogene. The CDR3 sequence is 18 residues long. The CDR3: CASSKVLLAERFKNIQYF. CDR3 in DNA: TGTGCCAGCAGCAAAGTCCTCCTAGCGGAGAGATTTAAAAACATTCAGTACTTC.

In its sample, this clonotype was seen a few times. The CDR3 sequence: CATNTGASGAQYF. DNA of the CDR3: TGTGCCACCAACACGGGGGCGTCGGGGGCCCAGTACTTC. The gene calls are TRBV28 and TRBJ2-5; D is tentatively TRBD1 or TRBD2 (6 bases each). Trimming stripped 10 bases from V and 9 bases from J, with 21 bases between. From germline, CDR1 is MDHEN and CDR2 SYDVKM. The length of the CDR3 is 13 residues.

This rearrangement joins TRBV6-6 to TRBJ1-2; TRBD1 matches 7 bases. Per the germline V gene, CDR1 is MNHNY and CDR2 is SVGAGI (reference sequence). This CDR3 comprises 16 residues. Trimming at V came to 4 bases and at J to 6 bases, leaving 14 bases not matched to a gene. CDR3 sequence: CASSSLPRQGEDGYTF. The CDR3 bases are TGTGCCAGCAGTTCGCTCCCCCGGCAGGGGGAGGATGGCTACACCTTC.

This clonotype was counted between two and nine times. The rearrangement joins TRBV30 to TRBJ1-4, with D maybe TRBD1 (5 bases). The CDR3 has 14 amino acids. The germline CDR1 and CDR2 sequences are GTSNPN and SVGIG (reference sequence). Trimming shortened V by 3 bases and J by 4 bases, and 12 bases separated the two germline ends. As DNA, the CDR3 is TGTGCCTGGAGCCGGGGACTGATTAATGAAAAACTGTTTTTT. Protein sequence: CAWSRGLINEKLFF.

This clonotype was recorded a few times. The rearrangement links TRBV5-1 to TRBJ2-3; the D is unclear. Germline V lookup: CDR1 SGHRS, CDR2 YFSETQ. Trimming pared 0 bases from V and 8 bases from J, leaving 7 bases between. CDR3 size: 12 residues. The CDR3: CASSLGSGTQYF. The CDR3 nucleotides read TGCGCCAGCAGCTTGGGGTCGGGTACGCAGTATTTT.

The V call is TRBV6-2 or TRBV6-3, the J call TRBJ2-1; 10 bases fit TRBD2. The V segment lost 5 bases and the J segment 6 bases; nucleotides outside the gene matches: 4. CDR3 length equals 14 residues. From germline, CDR1 is MNHEY and CDR2 SVGEGT. CDR3 amino acids: CASSHGTSANEQFF. DNA of the CDR3: TGTGCCAGCAGTCACGGGACTAGCGCCAATGAGCAGTTCTTC.

This chain joins TRBV19 and TRBJ2-3; D gene ambiguous. CDR3 size: 13 residues. Germline V CDR1 and CDR2: LNHDA, SQIVND (reference sequence). Trimming stripped 3 bases from V and 2 bases from J, with 6 bases between. For the CDR3, the DNA is TGTGCCAGTAGTATGGAGTACACAGATACGCAGTATTTT. Its protein is CASSMEYTDTQYF.

The chain employs TRBV11-1 and TRBJ1-6, with 9 bases lining up with TRBD1. This CDR3 has 14 amino acids. The trim removed 5 bases at V and 10 bases at J, leaving 6 bases unmatched. CDR1 is SGHAT and CDR2 is FQDESV in the germline V gene (reference sequence). Here the CDR3 DNA reads TGTGCCAGCAGCCTACACAGGGGGCAATCACCCCTCCACTTT. This encodes CASSLHRGQSPLHF. The full variable domain, with the rest looked up from reference TRBV11-1 and TRBJ1-6, is EAEVAQSPRYKITEKSQAVAFWCDPISGHATLYWYRQILGQGPELLVQFQDESVVDDSQLPKDRFSAERLKGVDSTLKIQPAELGDSAMYLCASSLHRGQSPLHFGNGTRLTVT.

The CDR3 is CASSLAGRGEQYF. Written as DNA, the CDR3 is TGTGCCAGCAGTTTAGCAGGGCGAGGCGAGCAGTACTTC. This chain uses TRBV27 with TRBJ2-7; TRBD1 is a possible D gene (5 bases). V dropped 2 bases and J dropped 6 bases, with 11 bases sitting between them. There are 13 residues in the CDR3. Germline CDR1 and CDR2: MNHEY and SMNVEV (reference sequence).

This clonotype was counted between two and nine times. A read error may be the cause here, since a much bigger clone is one base away. The chain is built from TRBV5-5 and TRBJ2-5, with 7 bases that match TRBD2. CDR3 length: 13 amino acids. V trimming: 4 bases; J trimming: 2 bases; junction bases outside the gene matches: 2. Germline lookup yields CDR1 SGHKS and CDR2 YYEKEE (reference sequence). The CDR3, as DNA: TGTGCCAGCAGCGGGGAGGGTCAAGAGACCCAGTACTTC. This sequence encodes CASSGEGQETQYF. Full variable domain (rest looked up from reference TRBV5-5 and TRBJ2-5): DAGVTQSPTHLIKTRGQQVTLRCSPISGHKSVSWYQQVLGQGPQFIFQYYEKEERGRGNFPDRFSARQFPNYSSELNVNALLLGDSALYLCASSGEGQETQYFGPGTRLLVL.

To note about this clonotype: This likely comes from a read error, as the CDR3 has no conserved phenylalanine or tryptophan at its end. V is TRBV12-3 or TRBV12-4 and J is TRBJ2-3; the match to TRBD1 covers 9 bases. Unmatched junction bases numbered 4, after V lost 6 bases and J lost 3 bases. CDR3 size: 14 residues. CDR3 loop: CASRQTGGTDTQYS. The CDR3 coding sequence is TGTGCCAGCAGGCAGACAGGGGGAACAGATACGCAGTATTCT.

This chain joins TRBV7-2 and TRBJ2-7; a possible D gene is TRBD1 (6 bases). Looked up from germline, CDR1 is SGHTA and CDR2 is FQGNSA. With 4 bases removed from V and 0 bases from J, the gap between germline ends came to 13 bases. The CDR3 has 15 residues. The CDR3 bases are TGTGCCAGCAGCTCGACAGGAATGAGCTCCTACGAGCAGTACTTC. Amino acid sequence: CASSSTGMSSYEQYF.

The chain recombines TRBV15 with TRBJ2-4; TRBD1 aligns across 7 bases. With V trimmed by 0 bases and J by 6 bases, 14 bases remained unmatched. Germline lookup yields CDR1 LNHNV and CDR2 YYDKDF (reference sequence). The CDR3 is 18 residues long. The chain's CDR3 is CATSRDRDRILRRNIQYF. CDR3 sequence (DNA): TGTGCCACCAGCAGAGACCGGGACAGAATCCTAAGGAGAAACATTCAGTACTTC.

The chain carries TRBV12-3 or TRBV12-4 and TRBJ2-3, with D maybe TRBD2 (6 bases). With 5 bases removed from V and 1 base from J, the gap between germline ends came to 13 bases. This CDR3 region has 15 residues. CDR3 in amino acids: CASSLYRGGTDTQYF. In DNA form, the CDR3 reads TGTGCCAGCAGTCTTTACCGCGGGGGCACAGATACGCAGTATTTT.

V and J are TRBV12-3 or TRBV12-4 and TRBJ1-1; possibly TRBD1 for D (5 bases). This CDR3 contains 14 residues. Trimming left V 6 bases short and J 4 bases short, with 15 bases between. This CDR3 reads CASSSPGFLTEAFF. CDR3 nucleotides: TGTGCCAGCAGCAGCCCAGGGTTTCTCACTGAAGCTTTCTTT.

The chain carries TRBV7-2 and TRBJ1-1; D is possibly TRBD1 (5 bases). The V end lost 5 bases, the J end lost 4 bases, and 11 bases lay between the germline ends. From germline, CDR1 is SGHTA and CDR2 FQGNSA. The CDR3 loop spans 13 amino acids. The CDR3 protein is CASSTQGTTEAFF. The CDR3 DNA reads as TGTGCCAGCAGCACCCAGGGAACCACTGAAGCTTTCTTT.

The V and J genes are TRBV12-3 or TRBV12-4 and TRBJ1-3, with D unclear. Trimming cost V 1 base and J 8 bases, with 9 bases left between them. The CDR3 extends over 13 amino acids. The CDR3 is CASSLGWRDTIYF. The DNA of the CDR3 is TGTGCCAGCAGTTTAGGGTGGAGAGACACCATATATTTT.

This clonotype was detected only a few times. The rearrangement uses TRBV6-1 and TRBJ1-5; no clear D gene. Trimming left V 3 bases short and J 9 bases short, with 21 bases between. Germline CDR1 and CDR2: MNHNS and SASEGT. The CDR3 extends over 16 amino acids. The CDR3 spells CASSEASSFNWWPQHF. CDR3 in DNA: TGTGCCAGCAGTGAGGCAAGTAGCTTCAACTGGTGGCCCCAGCATTTT.

V usage is TRBV7-3 and J usage is TRBJ2-1; maybe TRBD1 (6 bases). Germline V CDR1 and CDR2: SGHTA, FQGTGA. The CDR3 has 17 amino acids. V was cut by 5 bases and J by 0 bases, with 17 bases left in between. This chain's CDR3 is CASSPYEGDPSYNEQFF. For the CDR3, the DNA is TGTGCCAGCAGCCCCTATGAGGGGGACCCCTCCTACAATGAGCAGTTCTTC.